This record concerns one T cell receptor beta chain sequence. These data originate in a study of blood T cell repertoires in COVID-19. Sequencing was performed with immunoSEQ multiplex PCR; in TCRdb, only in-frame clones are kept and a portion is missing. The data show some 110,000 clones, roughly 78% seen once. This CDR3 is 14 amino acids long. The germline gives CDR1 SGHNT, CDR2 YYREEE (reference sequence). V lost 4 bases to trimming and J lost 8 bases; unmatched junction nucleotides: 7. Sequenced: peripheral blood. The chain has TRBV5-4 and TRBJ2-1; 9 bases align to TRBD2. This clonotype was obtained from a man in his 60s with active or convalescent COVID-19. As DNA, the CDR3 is TGTGCCAGCAGCAAGACTAGCGGTAGCGATGAGCAGTTCTTC. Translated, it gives CASSKTSGSDEQFF.